The next 10 T cell receptor beta chains were all read from a single sample in a study of T cell responses to AZD1222 COVID-19 vaccine. Only in-frame clones appear in the TCRdb table, and some are missing; sequencing was by immunoSEQ multiplex PCR. The data show roughly 140,000 clones, with approximately 85% seen just once and roughly 4.3% held by the top ten. This sample comprised peripheral blood, obtained on day 0 of MenACWY control vaccination. The receptors stem from an adult in good health.

This clone has only a few counts. This chain connects TRBV30 to TRBJ1-3; the D is unclear. Germline values: CDR1 GTSNPN, CDR2 SVGIG (reference sequence). The CDR3 covers 13 residues. V was cut by 0 bases and J by 2 bases, with 5 bases left in between. This CDR3 is CAWSVAPGNTIYF. The CDR3 region has the DNA TGTGCCTGGAGTGTAGCCCCTGGAAACACCATATATTTT.

Written as DNA, the CDR3 is TGTGCCAGCAGTAGAGGACTAGCATCGCAGTATTTT. This gives the protein CASSRGLASQYF. The V gene is TRBV6-5, the J gene TRBJ2-3; 8 positions match TRBD2. V shed 5 bases and J 10 bases; nucleotides not matched to a gene: 5. Looked up from germline, CDR1 is MNHEY and CDR2 is SVGAGI. The CDR3 runs to 12 residues.

This chain joins TRBV7-6 and TRBJ2-2; TRBD1 is a possible D gene (6 bases). V was cut by 5 bases and J by 2 bases, with 15 bases left in between. The germline V gene has CDR1 SGHVS and CDR2 FNYEAQ. CDR3 length equals 16 residues. The CDR3, as DNA: TGTGCCAGCAGCCAATCCTGGGGGCAAAACACCGGGGAGCTGTTTTTT. Protein sequence: CASSQSWGQNTGELFF.

The chain joins TRBV2 to TRBJ2-7; a weak D match, TRBD1 (6 bases). Trimming took 4 bases from V and 3 from J, leaving 13 bases between them. The CDR3 runs to 14 residues. Per germline, CDR1 SNHLY and CDR2 FYNNEI. CDR3: CASSARQEIYEQYF. The CDR3 DNA reads as TGTGCCAGCAGTGCCCGACAGGAGATCTACGAGCAGTACTTC.

This rearrangement joins TRBV5-1 to TRBJ2-3; 8 bases match TRBD2. The CDR3 totals 17 residues. CDR1 and CDR2 (germline): SGHRS, YFSETQ. V trimming: 1 base; J trimming: 4 bases; junction bases outside the gene matches: 11. This CDR3 reads CASSLSAGEDISDTQYF. The CDR3 DNA is TGCGCCAGCAGCTTGTCAGCGGGGGAAGACATTTCAGATACGCAGTATTTT.

This chain uses TRBV11-2 with TRBJ2-1; 13 bases fit TRBD2. There are 17 residues in the CDR3. Germline values: CDR1 SGHAT, CDR2 FQNNGV. The junction had 11 bases not matched to a gene; V was cut back by 4 bases and J by 8 bases. Here the CDR3 reads CASSYTSGGAVIHEQFF. CDR3 bases: TGTGCCAGCAGCTACACTAGCGGGGGGGCGGTAATCCATGAGCAGTTCTTC. The whole variable domain, remainder taken from reference TRBV11-2 and TRBJ2-1, is EAGVAQSPRYKIIEKRQSVAFWCNPISGHATLYWYQQILGQGPKLLIQFQNNGVVDDSQLPKDRFSAERLKGVDSTLKIQPAKLEDSAVYLCASSYTSGGAVIHEQFFGPGTRLTVL.

The rearrangement joins TRBV24-1 to TRBJ2-1; D not resolved. V gave up 3 bases and J gave up 4 bases, with 9 bases separating them. The CDR3 consists of 14 residues. CDR1 KGHDR and CDR2 SFDVKD come from the germline V gene. This chain's CDR3 is CATSDLSAYNEQFF. The CDR3, as DNA: TGTGCCACCAGTGATCTATCAGCTTACAATGAGCAGTTCTTC.

Only one count was recorded for this clone. The rearrangement joins TRBV5-1 to TRBJ2-6; tentatively, D is TRBD1 (5 bases). Per the germline V gene, CDR1 is SGHRS and CDR2 is YFSETQ. V lost 7 bases, J lost 0 bases, and 14 bases lay in between. This CDR3 is built from 16 residues. CDR3 DNA sequence: TGCGCCAGCCGAAGGACACCTATCTCTGGGGCCAACGTCCTGACTTTC. It codes for CASRRTPISGANVLTF.

The chain has TRBV29-1 and TRBJ1-1, with 7 bases that match TRBD1. The CDR3 runs to 13 residues. Germline lookup yields CDR1 SQVTM and CDR2 ANQGSEA. Trimming took 6 bases from V and 2 from J; bases not matched to a gene: 6. The CDR3 DNA follows: TGCAGCGTCCCCGGGACAGTCAACACTGAAGCTTTCTTT. Amino acid sequence: CSVPGTVNTEAFF.

The gene calls are TRBV6-5 and TRBJ1-2, with 7 positions matching TRBD1. The V segment lost 5 bases and the J segment 2 bases; nucleotides outside the gene matches: 8. The CDR3 is made up of 15 amino acids. The germline V gene encodes CDR1 MNHEY and CDR2 SVGAGI. DNA of the CDR3: TGTGCCAGCAGTCTCCTTGGGGACAGAAACTATGGCTACACCTTC. It specifies CASSLLGDRNYGYTF.